This entry lists 10 T cell receptor beta chains sequenced from one sample in a study of blood T cell repertoires in COVID-19. Repertoires were generated with immunoSEQ multiplex PCR, while TCRdb's copy carries only in-frame clones and drops some. The repertoire holds around 300,000 clones, with roughly 90% as singletons. Sequencing was performed on peripheral blood. These receptors were collected from a woman aged 25 to 39 with COVID-19, enrolled during active disease.

V gene TRBV6-5 combines with J gene TRBJ1-1, with 9 positions matching TRBD1. V lost 6 bases and J lost 1; bases outside the gene matches: 6. Per the germline V gene, CDR1 is MNHEY and CDR2 is SVGAGI. This CDR3 contains 15 residues. In nucleotides, the CDR3 is TGTGCCAGCAGCTCACAGGGGGCGCGGAACACTGAAGCTTTCTTT. Protein product: CASSSQGARNTEAFF.

This clone appeared a single time. The chain uses TRBV29-1 and TRBJ2-7, with 7 bases fitting TRBD1. CDR1 is SQVTM and CDR2 is ANQGSEA in the germline V gene. V was pared by 6 bases and J by 0 bases, with 8 bases of the junction left unmatched. CDR3 length equals 14 residues. DNA of the CDR3: TGCAGCGTAAGCCCGGGACAGAGCTCCTACGAGCAGTACTTC. This sequence encodes CSVSPGQSSYEQYF.

This rearrangement joins TRBV7-2 to TRBJ1-6; 8 nucleotides line up with TRBD1. Germline assignment: CDR1 SGHTA and CDR2 FQGNSA. The CDR3 is made up of 15 amino acids. V was clipped by 1 base and J by 7 bases; unmatched bases: 3. In DNA form, the CDR3 reads TGTGCCAGCAGCTTAGGGACAGGGACCAATTCACCCCTCCACTTT. The encoded protein is CASSLGTGTNSPLHF.

The chain links TRBV27 to TRBJ2-5, with TRBD2 matching 7 bases. V lost 2 bases to trimming and J lost 2 bases; unmatched junction nucleotides: 20. Germline V gives CDR1 MNHEY, CDR2 SMNVEV (reference sequence). This CDR3 comprises 20 residues. DNA of the CDR3: TGTGCCAGCAGTTTAGGGGCGGGCGGGAGTGCTACGCTTCATCAAGAGACCCAGTACTTC. Amino acid sequence: CASSLGAGGSATLHQETQYF.

The chain links TRBV18 to TRBJ2-6; 10 bases align to TRBD1. The CDR3 has 17 amino acids. CDR1 and CDR2 from the germline V gene are KGHSH and LQKENI. Trimming removed 3 bases from V and 2 bases from J; junction bases left unmatched: 4. The CDR3 here is CASSPGTGVAGANVLTF. As DNA, the CDR3 is TGTGCCAGCTCACCCGGGACAGGGGTAGCTGGGGCCAACGTCCTGACTTTC. The whole variable domain, filled in from reference TRBV18 and TRBJ2-6, reads NAGVMQNPRHLVRRRGQEARLRCSPMKGHSHVYWYRQLPEEGLKFMVYLQKENIIDESGMPKERFSAEFPKEGPSILRIQQVVRGDSAAYFCASSPGTGVAGANVLTFGAGSRLTVL.

CDR3 coding DNA: TGCGCCAGCCTATCAGGGATTTCGGCCACTGAAGCTTTCTTT. It is translated as CASLSGISATEAFF. The rearrangement uses TRBV10-2 and TRBJ1-1; possible D gene TRBD1, 5 bases. CDR1 is WSHSY and CDR2 is SAAADI in the germline V gene. V was cut by 8 bases and J by 4 bases, with 17 bases left in between. The length of the CDR3 is 14 residues.

The rearrangement links TRBV3-1 (or the pseudogene TRBV3-2) to TRBJ1-2; D remains unclear. Germline CDR1 reads LGHDT; CDR2 reads YNNKEL (reference sequence). The CDR3 is 17 amino acids. The V end lost 0 bases, the J end lost 5 bases, and 19 bases lay between the germline ends. CDR3 residues: CASSQDWPPLSLYGYTF. CDR3 DNA sequence: TGTGCCAGCAGCCAAGATTGGCCACCCCTGTCTCTTTATGGCTACACCTTC.

Notes on this clone: A much larger clone differs from this one at a single base, so this may be a read error. The gene calls are TRBV9 and TRBJ1-5, with 7 bases lining up with TRBD1. This CDR3 has 13 residues. The germline gives CDR1 SGDLS, CDR2 YYNGEE. Trimming removed 3 bases from V and 5 bases from J; junction bases left unmatched: 2. CDR3 sequence: CASSAQGDQPQHF. As DNA, the CDR3 is TGTGCCAGCAGCGCTCAGGGGGATCAGCCCCAGCATTTT.

This sequence joins TRBV7-2 and TRBJ2-1; 9 bases are shared with TRBD2. The V and J ends lost 1 base and 7 bases, in that order; junction bases with no gene match: 14. The CDR3 is made up of 18 amino acids. Germline-derived CDR1 and CDR2 are SGHTA and FQGNSA. DNA for the CDR3: TGTGCCAGCAGCTTAGATACCCCGCTTCTAGCGGGAAGGAATGAGCAGTTCTTC. Translated, it gives CASSLDTPLLAGRNEQFF.

This chain connects TRBV5-1 to TRBJ1-4; D ambiguous. The V gene lost 1 base and the J gene lost 6 bases, with 10 bases spanning the gap. CDR1 and CDR2 from the germline V gene are SGHRS and YFSETQ. The CDR3 has 14 amino acids. This CDR3 is CASSLLGPDEKLFF. CDR3 nucleotides: TGCGCCAGCAGCTTGCTTGGTCCAGATGAAAAACTGTTTTTT.